A selection of T cell receptor beta chains follows, all from one sample in a study of PD-1 blockade in classical Hodgkin lymphoma. This table comes from immunoSEQ multiplex PCR, and its TCRdb copy is limited to in-frame clones, with some not included. The sample yields approximately 80,000 clones, about nine tenths seen once. Specimen: peripheral blood mononuclear cells (PBMCs), collected at baseline. The receptors here all came from a human donor with classical Hodgkin lymphoma. Both conserved end residues are part of each CDR3. D genes are given only for firm matches. Clone size is stated in some rows and not others, as once, few, many or a class when expanded.

size,J,D,V,DNA,CDR3
few,TRBJ2-3,NA,TRBV18,TGTGCCAGCTCACCACATAGTTTCACAGATACGCAGTATTTT,CASSPHSFTDTQYF
NA,TRBJ1-1,TRBD1,TRBV10-3,TGTGCCATCAGTGATGAGGGGGCCTACACTGAAGCTTTCTTT,CAISDEGAYTEAFF
NA,TRBJ2-7,TRBD1,TRBV2,TGTGCCAGCAGTGATTCTCCCTATGAGGGGGCAGGTTACGAGCAGTACTTC,CASSDSPYEGAGYEQYF
few,TRBJ1-1,NA,TRBV4-1,TGCGCCAGCAGCCGCCGGCTGAACACTGAAGCTTTCTTT,CASSRRLNTEAFF
NA,TRBJ1-3,TRBD1,TRBV27,TGTGCCAGCAGTTTATTCCCCCCCGACAGGGGGCTAGGAGGAAACACCATATATTTT,CASSLFPPDRGLGGNTIYF
NA,TRBJ1-2,NA,TRBV5-8,TGTGCCAGCAGCTGGTCCAACTATGGCTACACCTTC,CASSWSNYGYTF
NA,TRBJ2-1,TRBD2,TRBV7-6,TGTGCCAGCCTACCTAGCGGGAGACCCTCGGATGAGCAGTTCTTC,CASLPSGRPSDEQFF
NA,TRBJ2-4,TRBD1,TRBV19,TGTGCCAGTAGTACACAGGGGGCGCGAGACATTCAGTACTTC,CASSTQGARDIQYF
NA,TRBJ2-2,TRBD1,TRBV29-1,TGCAGCGTCGTCCCCGGACAGGGTACGAACACCGGGGAGCTGTTTTTT,CSVVPGQGTNTGELFF
NA,TRBJ2-5,TRBD2,TRBV19,TGTGCCAGTAGTGACACTAGCGGGCTGTACCAAGAGACCCAGTACTTC,CASSDTSGLYQETQYF
NA,TRBJ1-1,TRBD1,TRBV29-1,TGCAGCGTTGGGACAGGGCACACTGAAGCTTTCTTT,CSVGTGHTEAFF
once,TRBJ1-2,NA,TRBV18,TGTGCCAGCTCATCGACCCAAAGCGAGGGCTACACCTTC,CASSSTQSEGYTF
NA,TRBJ2-1,NA,TRBV29-1,TGCAGCGTTGAGTCTTCGGCGTTTGAGCAGTTCTTC,CSVESSAFEQFF
NA,TRBJ1-5,NA,TRBV18,TGTGCCAGCTCACCCCGTACCGGGGCGCCTCAGCCCCAGCATTTT,CASSPRTGAPQPQHF
NA,TRBJ2-3,NA,TRBV4-1,TGCGCCAGCAGCCCCCCAGGGCGGAACACAGATACGCAGTATTTT,CASSPPGRNTDTQYF
NA,TRBJ2-1,TRBD2,TRBV9,TGTGCCAGCAGCGTAGAATCTAGCGGCTCCTACAATGAGCAGTTCTTC,CASSVESSGSYNEQFF
NA,TRBJ1-5,NA,TRBV7-2,TGTGCCAGCAGCTCCGGGGGTGGGAAAGGGAATCAGCCCCAGCATTTT,CASSSGGGKGNQPQHF
NA,TRBJ2-6,NA,TRBV15,TGTGCCACCAGCAGAGAGACATTGAGCAACGTCCTGACTTTC,CATSRETLSNVLTF
NA,TRBJ2-5,TRBD2,TRBV29-1,TGCAGCGTTGGAGTGGGGACTAGCGGCGGAGAGACCCAGTACTTC,CSVGVGTSGGETQYF
NA,TRBJ1-4,NA,TRBV30,TGTGCCTGGAGCTCCTCTCAGATTGGGCCCTCTCAGAAACTGTTTTTT,CAWSSSQIGPSQKLFF
few,TRBJ1-1,NA,TRBV25-1,TGTGCCAGCAGTGAAACGGACAGTGAAGCTTTCTTT,CASSETDSEAFF
NA,TRBJ2-7,NA,TRBV5-1,TGCGCCAGCAGCCCAGGGGACGGGGGCTCCTACGAGCAGTACTTC,CASSPGDGGSYEQYF
few,TRBJ1-1,TRBD1,TRBV6-5,TGTGCCAGCAGCAGGACAGGGAACACTGAAGCTTTCTTT,CASSRTGNTEAFF
NA,TRBJ2-1,TRBD1,TRBV5-1,TGCGCCAGCAGCTTGCGGCCTAGGGACAGTTCCTACAATGAGCAGTTCTTC,CASSLRPRDSSYNEQFF
NA,TRBJ2-3,NA,TRBV5-1,TGCGCCAGCAGCGCCGGTAGCACAGATACGCAGTATTTT,CASSAGSTDTQYF
NA,TRBJ1-5,NA,TRBV4-2,TGTGCCAGCAGCCAAGGGCAGGGTACCAATCAGCCCCAGCATTTT,CASSQGQGTNQPQHF
NA,TRBJ1-4,TRBD1,TRBV4-1,TGCGCCAGCAGCCCCGGACAGGTGGCAACTAATGAAAAACTGTTTTTT,CASSPGQVATNEKLFF
NA,TRBJ1-2,NA,TRBV13,TGTGCCAGCAGCCTTGGGCGGGCTGGAGATGGCTACACCTTC,CASSLGRAGDGYTF
NA,TRBJ1-1,NA,TRBV19,TGTGCCAGTAGTATAGGAAGGGTGTCAATGAACACTGAAGCTTTCTTT,CASSIGRVSMNTEAFF
NA,TRBJ2-5,NA,TRBV25-1,TGTGCCAGCAGTGGCGCTAGCCGAGAGACCCAGTACTTC,CASSGASRETQYF
NA,TRBJ2-7,TRBD2,TRBV6-1,TGTGCCAGCAGTGAAGGGGGACTAGCGGGAGGAAGTCCGTACGAGCAGTACTTC,CASSEGGLAGGSPYEQYF
NA,TRBJ2-7,NA,TRBV11-2,TGTGCCAGCAGCTTAGGGACACTAACCTACGAGCAGTACTTC,CASSLGTLTYEQYF
NA,TRBJ2-6,NA,TRBV18,TGTGCCAGCTCACCCCGGAGGGGTAATCCCTCTGGGGCCAACGTCCTGACTTTC,CASSPRRGNPSGANVLTF
NA,TRBJ2-3,TRBD1,TRBV27,TGTGCCAGCAGAGGGGGACAGACAAACACAGATACGCAGTATTTT,CASRGGQTNTDTQYF
NA,TRBJ1-1,TRBD1,TRBV7-9,TGTGCCAGCAGCTTAGGTTGGGACAGGGGGACGAACACTGAAGCTTTCTTT,CASSLGWDRGTNTEAFF
NA,TRBJ1-2,TRBD1,TRBV5-1,TGCGCCAGCAGCTTGGGGGACAGGGCTCCTGGCTACACCTTC,CASSLGDRAPGYTF
NA,TRBJ1-3,NA,TRBV6-5,TGTGCCAGCTCCGAGGGGGGCTTGGCAGGAAACACCATATATTTT,CASSEGGLAGNTIYF
NA,TRBJ2-7,TRBD2,TRBV19,TGTGCCAGTAGTGGGACTAGCGGGAGTGACGAGCAGTACTTC,CASSGTSGSDEQYF
NA,TRBJ2-5,NA,TRBV19,TGTGCCAGTAGTATAGATTCAGGCCAAGAGACCCAGTACTTC,CASSIDSGQETQYF
once,TRBJ2-7,TRBD2,TRBV9,TGTGCCAGCAGCGTAGACCTAGCGGGAGGCCCTCAGTACTTC,CASSVDLAGGPQYF
NA,TRBJ2-7,NA,TRBV2,TGTGCCAGCAGACCCTTGGCGGGCACTACGTCCTACGAGCAGTACTTC,CASRPLAGTTSYEQYF
NA,TRBJ2-3,NA,TRBV2,TGTGCCAGCAGTCTACAGGACAGTTATAGCACAGATACGCAGTATTTT,CASSLQDSYSTDTQYF
once,TRBJ1-3,NA,TRBV5-5,TGTGCCAGCAGCTCCCTTCCGGGGGGGGACTCTGGAAACACCATATATTTT,CASSSLPGGDSGNTIYF
NA,TRBJ2-7,NA,TRBV7-9,TGTGCCAGCAGCTTAGCGGCGGATTGGACCTACGAGCAGTACTTC,CASSLAADWTYEQYF
NA,TRBJ2-4,NA,TRBV7-9,TGTGCCAGCAGCTTAGGTGGTGAAGCGAACATTCAGTACTTC,CASSLGGEANIQYF